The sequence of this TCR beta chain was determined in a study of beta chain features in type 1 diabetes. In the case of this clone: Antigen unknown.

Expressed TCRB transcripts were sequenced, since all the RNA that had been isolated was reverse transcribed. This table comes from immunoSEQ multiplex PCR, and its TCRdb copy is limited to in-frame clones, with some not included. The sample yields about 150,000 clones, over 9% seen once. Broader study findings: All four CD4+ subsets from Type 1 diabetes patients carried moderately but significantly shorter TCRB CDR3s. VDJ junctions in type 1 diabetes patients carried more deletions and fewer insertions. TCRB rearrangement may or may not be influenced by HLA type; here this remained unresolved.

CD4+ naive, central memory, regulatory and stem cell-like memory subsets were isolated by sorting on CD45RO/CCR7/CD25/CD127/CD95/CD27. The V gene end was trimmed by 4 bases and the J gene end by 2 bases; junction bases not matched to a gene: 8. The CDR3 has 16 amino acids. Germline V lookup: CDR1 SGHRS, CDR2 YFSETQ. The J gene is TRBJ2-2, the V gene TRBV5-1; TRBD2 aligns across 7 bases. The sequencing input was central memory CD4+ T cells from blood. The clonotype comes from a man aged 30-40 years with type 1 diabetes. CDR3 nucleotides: TGCGCCAGCAGCCGGTCGGCGGGGGTAAACACCGGGGAGCTGTTTTTT. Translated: CASSRSAGVNTGELFF.